A selection of T cell receptor beta chains follows, all from one sample in a study of spatial heterogeneity in lung cancer. TCRdb fed the 5' RACE reads into MiXCR, producing one record per CDR3 protein. Of under 150,000 distinct CDR3 sequences in the sample, approximately 12% are singletons; the top ten hold roughly 17%. The specimen comprised PBMCs, sampled at follow-up. These receptors all stem from a male donor with early-stage non-small cell lung cancer. CDR3s include the opening cysteine and the closing phenylalanine or tryptophan. The order of the fields is clone size, D gene, V gene, J gene, CDR3 protein, CDR3 DNA. D genes are given only for firm matches. Some rows have no size entry. The others give once, few or many, or a class for an expanded clone.

few,NA,TRBV9,TRBJ1-3,CASSEGPNPGNTIYF,TGTGCCAGCAGCGAGGGACCAAACCCTGGAAACACCATATATTTT
few,TRBD1,TRBV6-2/TRBV6-3,TRBJ1-2,CASSYRTGDHYGYTF,TGTGCCAGCAGTTACCGGACAGGGGACCACTATGGCTACACCTTC
few,TRBD2,TRBV2,TRBJ2-1,CASTEGGTTGFF,TGTGCCAGCACCGAGGGAGGGACTACGGGGTTCTTC
few,NA,TRBV29-1,TRBJ1-2,CSVSDGNYGYTF,TGCAGCGTTTCCGACGGGAACTATGGCTACACCTTC
many,NA,TRBV10-3,TRBJ2-3,CAITSDAGRFYTQYF,TGTGCCATCACTTCCGACGCGGGAAGATTTTATACGCAGTATTTT
many,NA,TRBV11-3,TRBJ2-1,CASSPRRANEQFF,TGTGCCAGCAGCCCTCGGAGGGCGAATGAGCAGTTCTTC
NA,NA,TRBV18,TRBJ2-5,CASSESQQETQYF,TGTGCCAGCTCAGAGTCCCAGCAAGAGACCCAGTACTTC
few,NA,TRBV3-1,TRBJ2-1,CASSLDRAEQFF,TGTGCCAGCAGCCTGGACCGTGCGGAGCAGTTCTTC
many,TRBD1,TRBV20-1,TRBJ1-1,CSASRQGRYTEAFF,TGCAGTGCGAGCCGACAGGGAAGGTACACTGAAGCTTTCTTT
NA,NA,TRBV3-1,TRBJ2-5,CASSQEPGLETQYF,TGTGCCAGCAGCCAAGAACCGGGCCTGGAGACCCAGTACTTC
few,NA,TRBV6-2/TRBV6-3,TRBJ1-5,CASSTADWGNQPQHF,TGTGCCAGCAGCACAGCCGATTGGGGCAATCAGCCCCAGCATTTT
NA,NA,TRBV3-1,TRBJ2-7,CASSQEGRSYEQYF,TGTGCCAGCAGCCAAGAGGGACGGAGCTACGAGCAGTACTTC
many,NA,TRBV29-1,TRBJ1-1,CSVGDHRAEAFF,TGCAGCGTGGGGGATCACAGAGCTGAAGCTTTCTTT
NA,NA,TRBV6-5,TRBJ1-5,CASSQQGFSNQPQHF,TGTGCCAGCAGTCAACAAGGGTTTAGCAATCAGCCCCAGCATTTT
many,TRBD1,TRBV27,TRBJ2-2,CASRDRVYGTGELFF,TGTGCCAGCAGGGACAGGGTATATGGCACCGGGGAGCTGTTTTTT
NA,NA,TRBV10-2,TRBJ2-1,CARSTSSYNEQFF,TGCGCCAGATCGACAAGCTCCTACAATGAGCAGTTCTTC
NA,NA,TRBV20-1,TRBJ1-1,CSARGHMNTEAFF,TGCAGTGCTCGCGGACACATGAACACTGAAGCTTTCTTT
few,NA,TRBV10-3,TRBJ2-2,CATERDTNTGELFF,TGTGCCACCGAGCGGGACACAAACACCGGGGAGCTGTTTTTT
few,NA,TRBV11-2,TRBJ1-5,CASSLVGDQPQHF,TGTGCCAGCAGCTTAGTAGGGGATCAGCCCCAGCATTTT
many,TRBD1,TRBV2,TRBJ1-4,CASTRGPGSEKLFF,TGTGCCAGCACCAGGGGGCCGGGGAGCGAAAAACTGTTTTTT
few,NA,TRBV5-5,TRBJ1-2,CASTPRGPAANYGYTF,TGTGCCAGCACCCCCAGGGGACCGGCGGCTAACTATGGCTACACCTTC
many,TRBD1,TRBV5-1,TRBJ2-7,CASSFDRAYEQYF,TGCGCCAGCAGCTTTGACAGGGCCTACGAGCAGTACTTC
few,NA,TRBV7-7,TRBJ2-5,CASSPARSGFQETQYF,TGTGCTAGCAGCCCTGCTCGCTCCGGGTTCCAAGAGACCCAGTACTTC
NA,NA,TRBV28,TRBJ1-2,CASSLSPILDSGVVYTF,TGTGCCAGCAGTTTATCGCCCATCTTAGATTCGGGGGTCGTCTACACCTTC
NA,NA,TRBV10-3,TRBJ2-7,CAISGTTSSGEQYF,TGTGCCATCAGTGGAACGACTAGTTCTGGGGAGCAGTACTTC
few,NA,TRBV28,TRBJ2-7,CASSFGTPNEQYF,TGTGCCAGCAGTTTCGGAACCCCAAACGAGCAGTACTTC